The next 30 T cell receptor beta chains were all read from a single sample in a study of Graves' ophthalmopathy and Graves' hyperthyroidism. Scientists amplified the TCR beta CDR3 regions from RNA transcripts. The library came from an HTBI-primed first-round RT-PCR and a second-round multiplex PCR. TCRdb called the multiplex PCR reads again in MiXCR, with one record for every CDR3 protein. The table has about 480,000 distinct CDR3 sequences, 13% to 15% seen once. The material sequenced was blood. The receptors stem from a woman in her twenties or thirties with Graves' ophthalmopathy.

This clonotype was counted ten times or more. The V gene is TRBV12-3 or TRBV12-4, the J gene TRBJ2-5; D possibly corresponds to TRBD2 (6 bases). V lost 6 bases, J lost 0 bases, and 11 bases lay in between. The CDR3 runs to 14 residues. CDR3: CASRAGLDQETQYF. CDR3 nucleotides: TGTGCCAGCAGGGCGGGGTTGGACCAAGAGACCCAGTACTTC.

This clonotype was found a few times. This sequence joins TRBV7-2 and TRBJ2-5; the D gene is possibly TRBD2 (6 bases). The germline gives CDR1 SGHTA, CDR2 FQGNSA. V lost 5 bases to trimming and J lost 7 bases, with 14 bases between them. CDR3 length: 13 amino acids. CDR3 DNA sequence: TGTGCCAGCAGCCCGCAATTGCGGGGGACCCAGTACTTC. The encoded protein is CASSPQLRGTQYF.

This clonotype showed up many times. This sequence joins TRBV11-2 and TRBJ2-7; TRBD2 agrees at 13 bases. V shed 0 bases, J shed 3 bases, and the junction held 5 bases outside the gene matches. CDR1 SGHAT and CDR2 FQNNGV come from the germline V gene. The length of the CDR3 is 17 residues. The CDR3 region has the DNA TGTGCCAGCAGCTTAGACCAGGGACTAGCGGGGATCTACGAGCAGTACTTC. This encodes CASSLDQGLAGIYEQYF.

At least ten counts were recorded for this clonotype. This chain links TRBV27 with TRBJ1-1; D is perhaps TRBD1 (6 bases). Trimming took 2 bases from V and 2 from J, leaving 9 bases between them. The CDR3 runs to 14 residues. CDR1 is MNHEY and CDR2 is SMNVEV in the germline V gene (reference sequence). CDR3 loop: CASSLRGGNTEAFF. The DNA for the CDR3 is TGTGCCAGCAGTTTAAGGGGGGGCAACACTGAAGCTTTCTTT.

In its sample, this clonotype was seen many times. The rearrangement joins TRBV6-5 to TRBJ2-4, with 8 positions matching TRBD2. The germline CDR1 and CDR2 sequences are MNHEY and SVGAGI. The CDR3 has 16 amino acids. After removal of 8 bases from V and 1 base from J, the junction contained 10 bases not matched to a gene. The CDR3 spells CASVLAGGTAKNIQYF. CDR3 coding DNA: TGTGCCAGCGTTCTAGCGGGTGGTACGGCCAAAAACATTCAGTACTTC.

This clonotype was seen at least ten times. V and J are TRBV7-2 and TRBJ2-7; the D is unclear. Per germline, CDR1 SGHTA and CDR2 FQGNSA. The CDR3 runs to 11 residues. Between the trimmed V and J ends, which lost 6 bases and 5 bases, there was a span of 8 bases. The CDR3 bases are TGTGCCAGCAGTGCCCTTCACGAGCAGTACTTC. The encoded protein is CASSALHEQYF. Full variable domain (rest looked up from reference TRBV7-2 and TRBJ2-7): GAGVSQSPSNKVTEKGKDVELRCDPISGHTALYWYRQSLGQGLEFLIYFQGNSAPDKSGLPSDRFSAERTGGSVSTLTIQRTQQEDSAVYLCASSALHEQYFGPGTRLTVT.

The chain employs TRBV5-1 and TRBJ2-5, with 7 bases identical to TRBD1. The J call may be mistaken, given a closer DNA end match to TRBJ2-7. The CDR3 is 14 residues long. Germline CDR1 is SGHRS and CDR2 is YFSETQ. The CDR3 nucleotides are TGCGCCAGCAGCTATGGACAGGTCGACTACGAGCAGTACTTC. Protein sequence: CASSYGQVDYEQYF.

There are many counts of this clonotype. The chain combines TRBV27 with TRBJ1-2, with 8 bases fitting TRBD1. V dropped 6 bases and J dropped 6; count of bases not matched to a gene: 9. CDR1 MNHEY and CDR2 SMNVEV come from the germline V gene (reference sequence). The CDR3 loop spans 14 amino acids. The CDR3 DNA reads as TGTGCCAGCAGCCCGGGACAGGAACTTGATGGCTACACCTTC. It is translated as CASSPGQELDGYTF.

This clonotype was detected many times. The chain joins TRBV18 to TRBJ1-5, with no clear D. V dropped 3 bases and J dropped 3 bases, with 12 bases sitting between them. The CDR3 length is 15 residues. CDR1 and CDR2 from the germline V gene are KGHSH and LQKENI. CDR3 loop: CASSPRTQVNQPQHF. CDR3 bases: TGTGCCAGCTCACCTAGGACGCAGGTCAATCAGCCCCAGCATTTT.

The table lists this clonotype with a few counts. This chain links TRBV10-3 with TRBJ2-5, with 10 bases aligning to TRBD1. J lost 13 bases, V lost 5 bases, and 7 bases had no gene match. This CDR3 comprises 12 residues. Germline-derived CDR1 and CDR2 are ENHRY and SYGVKD. CDR3 in DNA: TGTGCCATCAGTCCCGGGACAGGGGTTTGGTACTTC. Its protein is CAISPGTGVWYF.

At least ten counts were recorded for this clonotype. The genes are TRBV20-1 and TRBJ1-1; perhaps TRBD1 as D (6 bases). Trimming pared 3 bases from V and 1 base from J, leaving 9 bases between. Per germline, CDR1 DFQATT and CDR2 SNEGSKA (reference sequence). The CDR3 is made up of 13 amino acids. The CDR3 DNA reads as TGCAGTGCTAGGGTAGGGGGGAACACTGAAGCTTTCTTT. Its translation is CSARVGGNTEAFF.

This clonotype was counted many times. The rearrangement joins TRBV27 to TRBJ1-2, with 8 nucleotides matching TRBD1. V was clipped by 3 bases and J by 7 bases; unmatched bases: 7. The CDR3 is made up of 14 amino acids. The germline CDR1 and CDR2 sequences are MNHEY and SMNVEV (reference sequence). The DNA for the CDR3 is TGTGCCAGCAGTTTTCAAGGACAGGGTTTTGGCTACACCTTC. It yields the protein CASSFQGQGFGYTF.

In this sample, this clonotype turned up many times. J is TRBJ2-7 and V is TRBV28; 10 nucleotides align to TRBD2. Germline CDR1 is MDHEN and CDR2 is SYDVKM. With 2 bases clipped from V and 2 bases from J, the junction kept 3 bases outside the gene matches. The CDR3 consists of 15 residues. CDR3 DNA sequence: TGTGCCAGCAGTTTACTAGCGGGAGTGGCCTACGAGCAGTACTTC. Translation: CASSLLAGVAYEQYF.

This clonotype has a count of ten or more. The chain combines TRBV19 with TRBJ1-1; a possible D gene is TRBD1 (6 bases). Germline CDR1 reads LNHDA; CDR2 reads SQIVND (reference sequence). This CDR3 contains 15 residues. Between the trimmed V and J ends, which lost 7 bases and 1 base, there was a span of 16 bases. The CDR3 loop is CASIEGGIRNTEAFF. Written as DNA, the CDR3 is TGTGCCAGTATCGAAGGGGGTATAAGGAACACTGAAGCTTTCTTT.

The rearrangement joins TRBV20-1 to TRBJ2-7; the D gene could be TRBD1 or TRBD2 (5 bases each). Germline loops: CDR1 DFQATT, CDR2 SNEGSKA (reference sequence). The CDR3 runs to 13 residues. V was shortened by 7 bases and J by 0 bases, with 13 bases between the two germline ends. CDR3 protein: CSVPTGGSYEQYF. DNA for the CDR3: TGCAGTGTACCGACTGGGGGCTCCTACGAGCAGTACTTC.

This clonotype occurred many times. The chain employs TRBV7-2 and TRBJ1-2; D is perhaps TRBD1 (5 bases). The V gene lost 7 bases and the J gene lost 8 bases, with 8 bases spanning the gap. Germline CDR1 is SGHTA and CDR2 is FQGNSA. This CDR3 contains 10 residues. CDR3 residues: CASIRDGYTF. DNA of the CDR3: TGTGCCAGCATAAGGGACGGCTACACCTTC.

CDR3 residues: CASSRTAPDNTEAFF. The CDR3 DNA sequence: TGTGCCAGCAGTCGGACTGCCCCCGACAACACTGAAGCTTTCTTT. The chain uses TRBV7-8 and TRBJ1-1; D gene ambiguous. Trimming left V 6 bases short and J 2 bases short, with 16 bases between. Germline CDR1 is SGHVS and CDR2 is FQNEAQ. This CDR3 has 15 amino acids.

As regards this clonotype: A much bigger clone sits one base away, suggesting this may be a read error. This chain links TRBV28 with TRBJ1-1, with D hard to call. CDR1 and CDR2 from the germline V gene are MDHEN and SYDVKM. The CDR3 sequence is 12 residues long. The CDR3 DNA sequence: TGTGCCGGCAGTTTAATCAGGTCTGAAGCTTTCTTT. This translates into CAGSLIRSEAFF.

This clonotype was counted ten times or more. This rearrangement joins TRBV7-2 to TRBJ2-5; D is possibly TRBD1 or TRBD2 (5 bases each). V dropped 5 bases and J dropped 5 bases, with 12 bases sitting between them. Germline assignment: CDR1 SGHTA and CDR2 FQGNSA. The CDR3 is 13 amino acids. The CDR3 spells CASSPEGWETQYF. Here the CDR3 DNA reads TGTGCCAGCAGCCCCGAGGGGTGGGAGACCCAGTACTTC.

This clonotype was seen repeatedly, ten times or more. The V gene is TRBV20-1, the J gene TRBJ2-7, with 9 bases fitting TRBD2. CDR3 length: 13 residues. CDR1 and CDR2 from the germline V gene are DFQATT and SNEGSKA (reference sequence). With V trimmed by 6 bases and J by 1 base, 4 bases remained unmatched. The CDR3 DNA follows: TGCAGTGCAGGAGCGGGGGGATCCTACGAGCAGTACTTC. Translated, it gives CSAGAGGSYEQYF.

This clonotype has a count of ten or more. The CDR3 DNA follows: TGTGCCAGCAATAGAAACACAGGACGTGGAAACACCATATATTTT. Translation: CASNRNTGRGNTIYF. The V call is TRBV28, the J call TRBJ1-3; perhaps TRBD1 as D (5 bases). This CDR3 has 15 residues. Germline V gene sequence: CDR1 MDHEN, CDR2 SYDVKM. Trimming removed 7 bases from V and 3 bases from J, with 16 bases in between.

This clonotype was seen many times. The chain has TRBV20-1 and TRBJ2-2; possibly TRBD1 for D (6 bases). The CDR3 runs to 16 residues. Germline CDR1 DFQATT, CDR2 SNEGSKA (reference sequence). Between the trimmed V and J ends, which lost 1 base and 1 base, there was a span of 13 bases. The CDR3 DNA reads as TGCAGTGCTAGAGTGAAGGAGACAGGGAACACCGGGGAGCTGTTTTTT. This sequence encodes CSARVKETGNTGELFF.

This clonotype was picked up many times. The genes are TRBV6-1 and TRBJ1-5; 9 bases fit TRBD1. Germline V gene sequence: CDR1 MNHNS, CDR2 SASEGT. This CDR3 contains 15 residues. V shed 6 bases and J 5 bases; nucleotides not matched to a gene: 8. DNA of the CDR3: TGTGCCAGCAGACAAGGGACAGGGCTAGATCAGCCCCAGCATTTT. The encoded protein is CASRQGTGLDQPQHF.

This clonotype was seen repeatedly, ten times or more. This chain links TRBV10-2 with TRBJ2-5; D possibly corresponds to TRBD1 (6 bases). The DNA end is a closer match to TRBJ2-4, so the J assignment may be wrong. Per the germline V gene, CDR1 is WSHSY and CDR2 is SAAADI. This CDR3 has 16 residues. CDR3 loop: CASRAKQGLGVDIQYF. The CDR3 DNA is TGCGCCAGCAGGGCGAAACAGGGATTGGGGGTGGACATTCAGTACTTC.

This clonotype appeared many times. The chain joins TRBV27 to TRBJ1-1; no clear D. With 4 bases removed from V and 0 bases from J, the gap between germline ends came to 3 bases. CDR3 length: 12 residues. Germline values: CDR1 MNHEY, CDR2 SMNVEV (reference sequence). The CDR3 sequence is CASSSMNTEAFF. The CDR3 nucleotides are TGTGCCAGCAGTTCCATGAACACTGAAGCTTTCTTT.

This clonotype occurred many times. The V call is TRBV6-5, the J call TRBJ2-7; D remains ambiguous. The CDR3 covers 14 residues. Trimming shortened V by 2 bases and J by 0 bases, and 8 bases separated the two germline ends. The germline V gene has CDR1 MNHEY and CDR2 SVGAGI. CDR3 loop: CASSYVASSYEQYF. CDR3 bases: TGTGCCAGCAGTTACGTTGCGAGCTCCTACGAGCAGTACTTC.

The chain recombines TRBV27 with TRBJ1-6; a possible D gene is TRBD1 (5 bases). This CDR3 is 16 amino acids long. The germline gives CDR1 MNHEY, CDR2 SMNVEV (reference sequence). Trimming removed 10 bases from V and 0 bases from J, with 16 bases in between. CDR3 residues: CATSPGPSSYNSPLHF. The CDR3 DNA is TGTGCCACCTCCCCGGGGCCAAGCTCCTATAATTCACCCCTCCACTTT.

There are many counts of this clonotype. The rearrangement joins TRBV12-5 to TRBJ1-6; the D is unclear. Trimming took 5 bases from V and 4 from J, leaving 15 bases between them. The CDR3 runs 16 residues. The germline gives CDR1 LGHNT, CDR2 FRNRAP. Here the CDR3 reads CASGATGVTYNSPLHF. CDR3 bases: TGTGCTAGTGGTGCAACGGGTGTGACATATAATTCACCCCTCCACTTT. Together with reference TRBV12-5 and TRBJ1-6, the CDR3 gives the full variable domain: DARVTQTPRHKVTEMGQEVTMRCQPILGHNTVFWYRQTMMQGLELLAYFRNRAPLDDSGMPKDRFSAEMPDATLATLKIQPSEPRDSAVYFCASGATGVTYNSPLHFGNGTRLTVT.

This clonotype was found many times. The rearrangement joins TRBV29-1 to TRBJ1-3; D is perhaps TRBD1 (5 bases). Germline CDR1 is SQVTM and CDR2 is ANQGSEA. There are 13 residues in the CDR3. V dropped 7 bases and J dropped 1 base, with 11 bases sitting between them. CDR3 sequence reads: CSARGGSGNTIYF. The CDR3, as DNA: TGCAGCGCCCGGGGGGGATCTGGAAACACCATATATTTT.

The chain joins TRBV19 to TRBJ2-6; the match to TRBD1 covers 8 bases. The CDR3 length is 17 residues. With 3 bases clipped from V and 4 bases from J, the junction kept 8 bases outside the gene matches. CDR1 and CDR2 (germline): LNHDA, SQIVND (reference sequence). The CDR3: CASSMRTGISGANVLTF. The CDR3 DNA sequence: TGTGCCAGTAGTATGCGGACAGGGATAAGCGGGGCCAACGTCCTGACTTTC. Supplemented by reference TRBV19 and TRBJ2-6, the full variable domain reads DGGITQSPKYLFRKEGQNVTLSCEQNLNHDAMYWYRQDPGQGLRLIYYSQIVNDFQKGDIAEGYSVSREKKESFPLTVTSAQKNPTAFYLCASSMRTGISGANVLTFGAGSRLTVL.